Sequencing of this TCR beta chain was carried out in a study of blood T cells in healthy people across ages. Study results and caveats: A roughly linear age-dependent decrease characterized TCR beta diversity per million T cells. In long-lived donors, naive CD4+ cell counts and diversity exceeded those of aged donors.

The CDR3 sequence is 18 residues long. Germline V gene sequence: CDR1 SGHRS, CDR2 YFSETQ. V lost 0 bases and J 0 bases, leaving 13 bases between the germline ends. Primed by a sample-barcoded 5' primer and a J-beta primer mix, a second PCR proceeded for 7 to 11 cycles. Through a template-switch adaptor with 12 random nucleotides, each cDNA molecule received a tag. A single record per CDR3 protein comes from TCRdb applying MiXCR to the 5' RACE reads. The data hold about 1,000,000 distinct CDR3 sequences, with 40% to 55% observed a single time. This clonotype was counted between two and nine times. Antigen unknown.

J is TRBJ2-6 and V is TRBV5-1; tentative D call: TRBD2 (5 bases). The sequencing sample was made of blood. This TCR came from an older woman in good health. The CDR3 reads CASSLAVRGTSGANVLTF. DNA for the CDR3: TGCGCCAGCAGCTTGGCCGTCCGGGGTACCTCTGGGGCCAACGTCCTGACTTTC.